A selection of T cell receptor beta chains follows, all from one sample in a study of blood T cell repertoires in COVID-19. The assay was immunoSEQ multiplex PCR, and TCRdb's table has in-frame clones only and misses some. The data hold some 250,000 clones, with about 88% observed a single time. The sample taken for sequencing was peripheral blood. Receptor source: a woman between 35 and 50 years old who had recovered from COVID-19. Each CDR3 is given with its conserved first and last residue. A D gene is named only where the DNA matches it firmly. A clone size is listed for some rows: how often the clone was seen (once, few, many), or a class if it is expanded.

clone size	D gene	CDR3 length	V gene	J gene	CDR3 protein	CDR3 DNA
.	TRBD2	14	TRBV24-1	TRBJ2-2	CATRGGPDTGELFF	TGTGCCACCAGGGGAGGGCCCGACACCGGGGAGCTGTTTTTT
once	TRBD1	14	TRBV7-2	TRBJ1-1	CASSTRTGPTEAFF	TGTGCCAGCAGCACTCGGACAGGGCCCACTGAAGCTTTCTTT
.	TRBD2	18	TRBV3-1/TRBV3-2	TRBJ2-6	CASSPFGAGVGGANVLTF	TGTGCCAGCAGCCCCTTTGGGGCGGGAGTGGGGGGGGCCAACGTCCTGACTTTC
.	.	14	TRBV18	TRBJ1-1	CASSPSWGLGEAFF	TGTGCCAGCTCACCAAGCTGGGGGCTCGGTGAAGCTTTCTTT
.	.	13	TRBV4-2	TRBJ2-7	CASSQEAGYEQYF	TGTGCCAGCAGCCAAGAGGCGGGCTACGAGCAGTACTTC
.	.	15	TRBV19	TRBJ1-1	CASSRPRGLNTEAFF	TGTGCCAGTTCCCGGCCCAGGGGCCTGAACACTGAAGCTTTCTTT
.	.	13	TRBV29-1	TRBJ2-1	CSVVHRGGGEQFF	TGCAGCGTTGTCCACAGGGGAGGTGGTGAGCAGTTCTTC
.	.	16	TRBV19	TRBJ1-4	CASSTPPARGGGKLFF	TGTGCCAGTAGTACCCCCCCCGCGCGGGGTGGGGGAAAACTGTTTTTT
few	.	14	TRBV6-4	TRBJ1-1	CASSSGTGGTEAFF	TGTGCCAGCAGCTCCGGGACGGGGGGCACTGAAGCTTTCTTT
.	.	15	TRBV5-1	TRBJ2-2	CASSLQGFDTGELFF	TGCGCCAGCAGCTTACAGGGATTTGACACCGGGGAGCTGTTTTTT
.	TRBD2	13	TRBV6-4	TRBJ2-4	CASSSGAGYIQYF	TGTGCCAGCAGTAGCGGGGCGGGATACATTCAGTACTTC
.	.	13	TRBV28	TRBJ2-2	CASSLRYTGELFF	TGTGCCAGCAGTTTGCGATACACCGGGGAGCTGTTTTTT
.	TRBD2	17	TRBV11-3	TRBJ2-1	CASSLGGAGTTYNEQFF	TGTGCCAGCAGCTTAGGAGGAGCGGGAACCACCTACAATGAGCAGTTCTTC
.	TRBD1	14	TRBV19	TRBJ1-5	CASSRDSVYQPQHF	TGTGCCAGTAGCCGGGACAGCGTTTATCAGCCCCAGCATTTT
.	.	13	TRBV19	TRBJ1-5	CASSTGLRQPQHF	TGTGCCAGTAGCACAGGGCTGCGCCAGCCCCAGCATTTT
.	TRBD1	14	TRBV6-2/TRBV6-3	TRBJ2-7	CASRPPGQQFSQYF	TGTGCCAGCAGACCTCCGGGACAGCAGTTCTCCCAGTACTTC
.	.	16	TRBV15	TRBJ2-5	CATSRGSTGGRETQYF	TGTGCCACCAGCAGAGGCTCGACAGGTGGGCGAGAGACCCAGTACTTC
once	TRBD2	12	TRBV27	TRBJ2-7	CASSFPGGEQYF	TGTGCCAGCAGTTTCCCGGGAGGGGAGCAGTACTTC
.	.	15	TRBV7-9	TRBJ1-6	CASSLVLQGNSPLHF	TGTGCCAGCAGCTTAGTGTTGCAGGGAAATTCACCCCTCCACTTT
.	.	15	TRBV5-1	TRBJ2-1	CASANTGSSYNEQFF	TGCGCCAGCGCCAACACCGGGAGCTCCTACAATGAGCAGTTCTTC
.	.	13	TRBV29-1	TRBJ1-2	CSVDRQANYGYTF	TGCAGCGTCGACAGACAGGCGAACTATGGCTACACCTTC
.	TRBD2	17	TRBV6-2/TRBV6-3	TRBJ2-7	CASSWSSGRAFTYEQYF	TGTGCCAGCAGTTGGTCTAGCGGGAGGGCCTTTACCTACGAGCAGTACTTC
.	TRBD2	18	TRBV18	TRBJ2-7	CASSSGLAGVSGSYEQYF	TGTGCCAGCTCTTCGGGACTAGCGGGAGTAAGTGGCTCCTACGAGCAGTACTTC
.	TRBD2	18	TRBV7-2	TRBJ2-2	CASSLVASGRGGTGELFF	TGTGCCAGCAGCTTAGTGGCTAGCGGGAGAGGAGGAACCGGGGAGCTGTTTTTT
.	TRBD1	15	TRBV19	TRBJ1-6	CASSRQGVRNSPLHF	TGTGCCAGTAGTAGACAGGGGGTTCGGAATTCACCCCTCCACTTT
.	TRBD1	16	TRBV4-2	TRBJ1-2	CASSQDPKGQVDGYTF	TGTGCCAGCAGCCAAGACCCAAAGGGACAGGTGGATGGCTACACCTTC
.	TRBD2	15	TRBV5-1	TRBJ2-2	CASSLVTSGTGELFF	TGCGCCAGCAGCTTGGTGACTAGCGGGACCGGGGAGCTGTTTTTT
.	TRBD1	16	TRBV4-2	TRBJ1-2	CASSPGTGGSNYGYTF	TGTGCCAGCAGCCCTGGGACAGGGGGATCTAACTATGGCTACACCTTC
.	TRBD2	17	TRBV27	TRBJ2-1	CASSPPRREGLGNEQFF	TGTGCCAGCAGCCCCCCCCGGCGGGAGGGCCTGGGGAATGAGCAGTTCTTC
.	TRBD1	14	TRBV19	TRBJ1-2	CASSIAGTANGYTF	TGTGCCAGTAGTATAGCGGGGACAGCCAATGGCTACACCTTC
.	TRBD2	14	TRBV27	TRBJ2-3	CASSPQSGGGWQYF	TGTGCCAGCAGCCCCCAAAGCGGGGGAGGGTGGCAGTATTTT
.	TRBD1	17	TRBV5-4	TRBJ2-7	CASSLWGGTGKAYEQYF	TGTGCCAGCAGCTTGTGGGGGGGGACAGGGAAAGCCTACGAGCAGTACTTC
once	TRBD1	13	TRBV6-5	TRBJ2-7	CASSYLTGGEQYF	TGTGCCAGCAGTTACCTCACAGGGGGCGAGCAGTACTTC
few	.	13	TRBV24-1	TRBJ1-6	CATSGSRNSPLHF	TGTGCCACCAGTGGGTCCAGGAATTCACCCCTCCACTTT